This TCR beta chain was profiled in a study of CD8 T cells in ankylosing spondylitis. TCRdb independently ran MiXCR on the 5' RACE reads; one entry per CDR3 protein. The sample records some 350,000 distinct CDR3 sequences, roughly 14% being singletons. Whole-study results and caveats: Disease-linked clones reportedly showed significant enrichment in matched ankylosing spondylitis synovial fluid. A TCR beta motif made of several highly homologous variants seemed typical of ankylosing spondylitis blood. Reactive arthritis synovial fluid and blood previously showed some of these motif variants. Those disease-linked clones were CD8+; they were also relatively rare in peripheral blood.

Unmatched junction bases numbered 11, after V lost 5 bases and J lost 0 bases. The CDR3 extends over 18 amino acids. Germline V gene data show CDR1 as SGHAT and CDR2 as FQNNGV. A note on this clonotype: The antigen remains unidentified.

The source of this sequence is a male donor with ankylosing spondylitis or in good health (not recorded which). This rearrangement joins TRBV11-2 to TRBJ2-1; the match to TRBD1 covers 9 bases. The specimen was blood, either unsorted or a sorted T cell fraction (not recorded which). CDR3 residues: CASSLTRDRVSSYNEQFF. DNA for the CDR3: TGTGCCAGCAGCCTCACCCGGGACAGGGTGAGCTCCTACAATGAGCAGTTCTTC.